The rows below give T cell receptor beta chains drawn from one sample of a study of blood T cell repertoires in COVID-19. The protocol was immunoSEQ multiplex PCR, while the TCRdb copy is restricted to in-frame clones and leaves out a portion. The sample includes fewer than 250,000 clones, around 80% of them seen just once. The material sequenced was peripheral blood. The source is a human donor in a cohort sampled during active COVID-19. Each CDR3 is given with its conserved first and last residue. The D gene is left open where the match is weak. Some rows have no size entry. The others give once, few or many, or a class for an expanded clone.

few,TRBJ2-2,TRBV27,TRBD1,CASSLGRGRGGELFF,TGTGCCAGCAGTTTGGGCAGGGGGCGCGGTGGGGAGCTGTTTTTT
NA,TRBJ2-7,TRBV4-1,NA,CASSRQGGGYSVYEQYF,TGCGCCAGCAGCCGCCAAGGGGGAGGGTATTCAGTCTACGAGCAGTACTTC
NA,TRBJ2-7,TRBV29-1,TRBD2,CSVDYGGAYEQYF,TGCAGCGTTGACTACGGGGGGGCCTACGAGCAGTACTTC
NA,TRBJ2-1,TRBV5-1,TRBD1,CASRRDSSYNEQFF,TGCGCCAGCAGAAGGGACAGCTCCTACAATGAGCAGTTCTTC
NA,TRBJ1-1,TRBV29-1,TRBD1,CSVVGTGGAKTEAFF,TGCAGCGTTGTTGGGACAGGGGGCGCAAAGACTGAAGCTTTCTTT
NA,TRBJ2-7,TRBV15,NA,CATSDTFRDNTYEQYF,TGTGCCACCAGCGACACGTTCCGGGACAACACCTACGAGCAGTACTTC
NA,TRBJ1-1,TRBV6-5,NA,CASRGGQAFF,TGTGCCAGCAGGGGGGGACAAGCTTTCTTT
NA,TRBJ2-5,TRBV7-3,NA,CASSPAAQGIETQYF,TGTGCCAGCAGCCCTGCGGCACAGGGTATAGAGACCCAGTACTTC
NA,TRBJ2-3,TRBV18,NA,CASSPTGVTDTQYF,TGTGCCAGCTCACCTACCGGGGTCACAGATACGCAGTATTTT
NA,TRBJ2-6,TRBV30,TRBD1,CASATGFSGANVLTF,TGTGCCTCTGCGACAGGGTTCTCTGGGGCCAACGTCCTGACTTTC
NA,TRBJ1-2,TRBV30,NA,CAWSVSEAANYGYTF,TGTGCCTGGAGTGTATCGGAGGCGGCGAACTATGGCTACACCTTC
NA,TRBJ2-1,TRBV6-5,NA,CASSPTSPWNNEQFF,TGTGCCAGCAGCCCCACTAGCCCATGGAACAATGAGCAGTTCTTC
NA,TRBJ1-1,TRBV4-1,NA,CASSQDQNRPAFF,TGCGCCAGCAGCCAAGATCAGAACAGGCCAGCTTTCTTT
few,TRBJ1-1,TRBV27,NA,CASSLRGKNTEAFF,TGTGCCAGCAGTTTAAGGGGAAAGAACACTGAAGCTTTCTTT
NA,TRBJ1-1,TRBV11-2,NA,CASSLVLRPTEAFF,TGTGCCAGCAGCTTAGTTTTGAGGCCCACTGAAGCTTTCTTT
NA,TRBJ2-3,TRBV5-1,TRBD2,CASSLLGTISDTQYF,TGCGCCAGCAGCTTGTTGGGGACTATCTCAGATACGCAGTATTTT
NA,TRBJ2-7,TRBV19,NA,CASSMEGAAPNEQYF,TGTGCCAGTAGTATGGAAGGGGCAGCTCCTAACGAGCAGTACTTC
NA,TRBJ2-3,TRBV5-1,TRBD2,CASSAGTSGTDTQYF,TGCGCCAGCAGCGCCGGGACTAGCGGCACAGATACGCAGTATTTT
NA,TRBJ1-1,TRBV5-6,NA,CASSSELLMNTEAFF,TGTGCCAGCAGCTCCGAACTTTTGATGAACACTGAAGCTTTCTTT
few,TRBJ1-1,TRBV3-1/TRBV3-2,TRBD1,CASTSSGTANTEAFF,TGTGCCAGCACCTCTTCCGGGACAGCGAACACTGAAGCTTTCTTT
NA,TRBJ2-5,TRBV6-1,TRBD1,CASSEGQGWRETQYF,TGTGCCAGCAGTGAGGGACAGGGATGGAGGGAGACCCAGTACTTC
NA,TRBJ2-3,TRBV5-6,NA,CASRAGVHRPDTQYF,TGTGCCAGCAGGGCAGGGGTCCATCGCCCAGATACGCAGTATTTT
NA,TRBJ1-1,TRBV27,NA,CASSHRTFMNTEAFF,TGTGCCAGCAGCCACAGGACGTTCATGAACACTGAAGCTTTCTTT
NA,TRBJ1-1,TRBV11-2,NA,CASSLIQRGTEAFF,TGTGCCAGCAGCTTGATTCAAAGGGGGACTGAAGCTTTCTTT
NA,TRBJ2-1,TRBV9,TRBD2,CASSVPTSGGLYEQFF,TGTGCCAGCAGCGTACCGACTAGCGGGGGGCTGTATGAGCAGTTCTTC
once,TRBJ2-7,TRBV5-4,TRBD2,CASSFRTREDEQYF,TGTGCCAGCAGCTTTAGGACTAGGGAGGACGAGCAGTACTTC
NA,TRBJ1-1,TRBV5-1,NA,CASSSGQGPRIAEAFF,TGCGCCAGCAGCTCGGGACAAGGCCCTCGGATCGCTGAAGCTTTCTTT
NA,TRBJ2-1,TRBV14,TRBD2,CASSQGGSEQFF,TGTGCCAGCAGCCAGGGGGGGAGTGAGCAGTTCTTC
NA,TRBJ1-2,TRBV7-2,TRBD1,CASSIGTGGLSYGYTF,TGTGCCAGCAGCATCGGGACAGGGGGCCTAAGCTATGGCTACACCTTC
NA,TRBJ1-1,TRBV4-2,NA,CASSQEPRGGGTEAFF,TGTGCCAGCAGCCAAGAGCCCCGGGGTGGAGGCACTGAAGCTTTCTTT
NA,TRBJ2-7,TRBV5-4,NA,CASSKDRREQYF,TGTGCCAGCAGCAAGGACAGAAGGGAGCAGTACTTC
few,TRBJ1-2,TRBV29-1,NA,CSGGSEGGYGYTF,TGCAGCGGTGGCTCCGAGGGAGGGTATGGCTACACCTTC
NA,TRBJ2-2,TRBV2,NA,CASNPSDTGELFF,TGTGCCAGCAACCCTTCGGACACCGGGGAGCTGTTTTTT
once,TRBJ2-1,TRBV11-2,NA,CASSLDGRGWDEQFF,TGTGCCAGCAGCTTAGACGGCAGGGGCTGGGATGAGCAGTTCTTC
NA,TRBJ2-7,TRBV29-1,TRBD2,CSVGGLAGGREQYF,TGCAGCGTTGGGGGACTAGCGGGAGGGCGCGAGCAGTACTTC
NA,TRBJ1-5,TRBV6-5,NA,CASRSVGGDTHF,TGTGCCAGCCGGTCGGTCGGGGGGGATACCCATTTT
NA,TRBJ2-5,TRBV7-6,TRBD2,CASSSPSGRAETQYF,TGTGCCAGCAGCTCCCCTAGCGGGAGGGCGGAGACCCAGTACTTC
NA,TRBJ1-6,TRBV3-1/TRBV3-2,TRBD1,CASSPETGTNSPLHF,TGTGCCAGCAGCCCCGAGACAGGGACCAATTCACCCCTCCACTTT